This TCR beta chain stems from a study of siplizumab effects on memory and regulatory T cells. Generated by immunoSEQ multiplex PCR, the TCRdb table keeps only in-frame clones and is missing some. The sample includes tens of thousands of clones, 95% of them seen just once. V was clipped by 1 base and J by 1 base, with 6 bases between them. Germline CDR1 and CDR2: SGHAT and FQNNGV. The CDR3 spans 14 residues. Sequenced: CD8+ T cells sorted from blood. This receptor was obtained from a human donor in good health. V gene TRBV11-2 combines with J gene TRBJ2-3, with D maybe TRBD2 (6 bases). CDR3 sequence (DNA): TGTGCCAGCAGCTTAGCGGGGGGCACAGATACGCAGTATTTT. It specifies CASSLAGGTDTQYF.